This T cell receptor (beta chain) was observed in a study of blood T cell repertoires in COVID-19. For the study at large: Acute and convalescent COVID-19 specimens originated in the United States, Italy and Spain. Sample material is recorded as cDNA or gDNA derived from T cells, B-cell-depleted T cells, or PBMCs.

This CDR3 has 14 amino acids. V gave up 1 base and J gave up 5 bases; unmatched junction bases: 4. Germline V CDR1 and CDR2: KGHSH, LQKENI. Original handling: Reference gene primer amplification yielded estimated nucleated cell counts. Profiled with immunoSEQ multiplex PCR; TCRdb holds only in-frame clones, not every one. V, J and clone size are those of that table, while D and trimming were read from the DNA. In the table there are 200,000 to 300,000 clones, approximately 83% of which are singletons. The chain employs TRBV18 and TRBJ2-5; 7 bases map to TRBD1. This clonotype was obtained from a young man who had recovered from COVID-19. The sequencing input was peripheral blood. CDR3 nucleotides: TGTGCCAGCTCACCACGGACAGGCCCGGAGACCCAGTACTTC. It is translated as CASSPRTGPETQYF.